These 12 T cell receptor beta chains were sequenced from one sample in a study of identical twins (dated by TCRdb to 2016 to 2017). Libraries were prepared through 5' RACE. Data came from an Illumina HiSeq 2000. TCRdb reran the public reads through fastp at Q25 and MiXCR, keeping productive beta chains. Identical CDR3 proteins give one entry, which carries the most common genes and DNA. In this sample the table shows 1.5 million to 2 million distinct CDR3 sequences, about 30% of which occur a single time. Jointly, the top ten make up about 0.3% of the sample. The sample was cord blood. All receptors come from a newborn girl in good health.

This clonotype occurred once. The chain couples TRBV24-1 to TRBJ2-1, with D perhaps TRBD1 (6 bases). Germline assignment: CDR1 KGHDR and CDR2 SFDVKD. Trimming took off 1 base at V and 4 bases at J, with 10 bases between the two ends. The CDR3 has 15 amino acids. Written as DNA, the CDR3 is TGTGCCACCAGTGATTTAGGGGGAGAGTACAATGAGCAGTTCTTC. Translating it yields CATSDLGGEYNEQFF.

A few counts support this clonotype. The chain employs TRBV5-1 and TRBJ2-3; TRBD2 aligns across 15 bases. The CDR3 length is 17 residues. Germline trimming cut 4 bases from V and 5 bases from J; bases unmatched to any gene: 8. The germline V gene encodes CDR1 SGHRS and CDR2 YFSETQ. CDR3 nucleotide sequence: TGCGCCAGCAGCCATCGGACTAGCGGGGGGGCCCAAGATACGCAGTATTTT. Protein sequence: CASSHRTSGGAQDTQYF.

The CDR3 nucleotides read TGTGCTAGTGGTTTGGGGGGCAGCTATGGCTACACCTTC. Encoded protein: CASGLGGSYGYTF. This chain uses TRBV12-5 with TRBJ1-2; tentatively, D is TRBD1 (5 bases). Trimming removed 1 base at V and 4 bases at J, with 7 bases between. CDR1 and CDR2 from the germline V gene are LGHNT and FRNRAP. The CDR3 length is 13 residues.

This clonotype was observed a handful of times. A read error is possible here, since a much larger clone lies one base away. The rearrangement links TRBV27 to TRBJ1-2; possible D gene TRBD1, 6 bases. V was cut by 5 bases and J by 2 bases, with 9 bases left in between. Looked up from germline, CDR1 is MNHEY and CDR2 is SMNVEV (reference sequence). CDR3 length: 13 amino acids. The DNA of the CDR3 is TGTGCCAGCAGTCACGGGACAAACTATGGCTACACCTTC. Translating gives CASSHGTNYGYTF.

This chain links TRBV2 with TRBJ2-1, with D perhaps matching TRBD1 or TRBD2 (8 bases each). V lost 7 bases and J lost 6, with 22 bases in between. Germline V gives CDR1 SNHLY, CDR2 FYNNEI. The CDR3 loop spans 16 amino acids. The CDR3 bases are TGTGCCAGCAACCAAGCGGGGGACAGGCCCTCCAATGAGCAGTTCTTC. This codes for CASNQAGDRPSNEQFF.

The J gene is TRBJ2-7, the V gene TRBV2, with 7 bases that match TRBD2. This CDR3 has 12 amino acids. Germline V CDR1 and CDR2: SNHLY, FYNNEI. V dropped 7 bases and J dropped 5; count of bases not matched to a gene: 5. As DNA, the CDR3 is TGTGCCAGCAAAAGGGGAGGGGACGAGCAGTACTTC. Residues: CASKRGGDEQYF. The full variable domain, rest sourced from reference TRBV2 and TRBJ2-7, is EPEVTQTPSHQVTQMGQEVILRCVPISNHLYFYWYRQILGQKVEFLVSFYNNEISEKSEIFDDQFSVERPDGSNFTLKIRSTKLEDSAMYFCASKRGGDEQYFGPGTRLTVT.

The V call is TRBV20-1, the J call TRBJ1-2, with no clear D. V lost 1 base and J lost 4, with 13 bases in between. Germline V lookup: CDR1 DFQATT, CDR2 SNEGSKA (reference sequence). The CDR3 totals 14 residues. The CDR3 reads CSARALGVAYGYTF. The DNA of the CDR3 is TGCAGTGCTAGAGCCCTCGGGGTCGCCTATGGCTACACCTTC.

V and J are TRBV15 and TRBJ1-5; 9 nucleotides match TRBD1. The germline gives CDR1 LNHNV, CDR2 YYDKDF (reference sequence). The CDR3 is made up of 19 amino acids. V lost 3 bases, J lost 0 bases, and 12 bases stayed unmatched. The CDR3 coding sequence is TGTGCCACCAGCAGTCACAGGGGGCAACAAGGGGATAGCAATCAGCCCCAGCATTTT. Encoded protein: CATSSHRGQQGDSNQPQHF.

This sequence joins TRBV5-1 and TRBJ1-6; D is unresolved. Trimming shortened V by 0 bases and J by 6 bases, and 7 bases separated the two germline ends. Per germline, CDR1 SGHRS and CDR2 YFSETQ. This CDR3 spans 14 amino acids. The CDR3 spells CASSLDKANSPLHF. CDR3 DNA: TGCGCCAGCAGCTTGGACAAGGCTAATTCACCCCTCCACTTT.

This clonotype appeared a single time. The rearrangement joins TRBV12-3 or TRBV12-4 to TRBJ2-7, with 8 nucleotides matching TRBD1. The junction had 11 bases not matched to a gene; V was cut back by 4 bases and J by 3 bases. The CDR3 loop spans 16 amino acids. The CDR3 here is CASSSATGALGYEQYF. The CDR3, as DNA: TGTGCCAGCAGTTCGGCGACAGGGGCACTAGGCTACGAGCAGTACTTC.

This rearrangement joins TRBV7-9 to TRBJ2-5, with D hard to call. Germline CDR1 is SEHNR and CDR2 is FQNEAQ (reference sequence). The CDR3 sequence is 15 residues long. The V gene lost 1 base and the J gene lost 1 base, with 10 bases spanning the gap. CDR3 bases: TGTGCCAGCAGCTTAGTCGGCCCCGTCCAAGAGACCCAGTACTTC. Translation: CASSLVGPVQETQYF.

The DNA for the CDR3 is TGTGCCAGCAGCTTCCTTTTAGATTCCGGCTACACCTTC. Protein product: CASSFLLDSGYTF. V gene TRBV5-4 combines with J gene TRBJ1-2, with no clear D. The germline V and J ends were trimmed by 2 bases and 8 bases, with 13 bases remaining between them. This CDR3 region has 13 residues. Per the germline V gene, CDR1 is SGHNT and CDR2 is YYREEE (reference sequence). Based on the CDR3 plus reference TRBV5-4 and TRBJ1-2, the full variable domain is ETGVTQSPTHLIKTRGQQVTLRCSSQSGHNTVSWYQQALGQGPQFIFQYYREEENGRGNFPPRFSGLQFPNYSSELNVNALELDDSALYLCASSFLLDSGYTFGSGTRLTVV.